This T cell receptor beta chain was identified in a study of T cell changes during pregnancy in multiple sclerosis. Looked up from germline, CDR1 is MNHNY and CDR2 is SVGAGI (reference sequence). The CDR3 runs to 11 residues. Trimming removed 7 bases at V and 5 bases at J, with 9 bases between. Some clones are missing from TCRdb's copy, which holds only in-frame ones; the method was immunoSEQ multiplex PCR. The repertoire consists of tens of thousands of clones, with around nine tenths occurring once and the leading ten covering 10% to 15%. This chain uses TRBV6-6 with TRBJ2-7; tentative D call: TRBD1 (6 bases). The sequence was collected from a female donor in good health, enrolled as a control in a pregnancy study. Material: CD8+ T cells from peripheral blood mononuclear cells, obtained in the first trimester of pregnancy. The CDR3 here is CASTQGHEQYF. CDR3 coding DNA: TGTGCCAGCACCCAGGGGCACGAGCAGTACTTC.